These T cell receptor beta chains were read from a single sample in a study of blood T cell repertoires in COVID-19. Some clones are missing from TCRdb's copy, which holds only in-frame ones; the method was immunoSEQ multiplex PCR. The table has hundreds of thousands of clones, 80% seen once. What was sequenced was PBMCs or T cells enriched from blood (not recorded which). The receptors were sampled from a man aged 30-40 years with acute COVID-19. Both conserved end residues are part of each CDR3. The D gene is left open where the match is weak. For some rows the clone size is stated as once, few or many, or as a class when expanded; others skip it.

NA TRBJ1-2 NA TRBV9 TGTGCCAGCAGCGTGCGGGGTGCGGGCTACACCTTC CASSVRGAGYTF
NA TRBJ2-7 NA TRBV27 TGTGCCAGCAGCTCGCAGTTTCACTCCTACGAGCAGTACTTC CASSSQFHSYEQYF
NA TRBJ2-5 NA TRBV19 TGTGCCAGTAGTATAAACGGAGGAGAGACCCAGTACTTC CASSINGGETQYF
NA TRBJ2-2 NA TRBV5-4 TGTGCCAGCAGCTTGGACCAGGGGAACACCGGGGAGCTGTTTTTT CASSLDQGNTGELFF
NA TRBJ2-2 NA TRBV5-1 TGCGCCAGCAGCTTGGCGTCCACCGGGGAGCTGTTTTTT CASSLASTGELFF
TRBD1 TRBJ2-5 NA TRBV9 TGTGCCTCGTCTTACGGGACAGGGATCATCGAGACCCAGTACTTC CASSYGTGIIETQYF
NA TRBJ2-3 NA TRBV2 TGTGCCAGCAGAAGGGGGGGGGAAACAGATACGCAGTATTTT CASRRGGETDTQYF
NA TRBJ1-2 NA TRBV6-4 TGTGCCAGCTGGGGCAGGCGCTATGGCTACACCTTC CASWGRRYGYTF
NA TRBJ1-1 NA TRBV11-2 TGTGCCAGCAGCTCACAGAACACTGAAGCTTTCTTT CASSSQNTEAFF
NA TRBJ2-5 NA TRBV5-1 TGCGCCAGCAGCCCTTCTTCCAGTTATCAAGAGACCCAGTACTTC CASSPSSSYQETQYF
NA TRBJ2-1 NA TRBV7-2 TGTGCCAGCAGCTCCGCCCCTAAGTATGAGCAGTTCTTC CASSSAPKYEQFF
NA TRBJ1-2 NA TRBV20-1 TGCAGTGCGAGTGGGACTCTAGATGGCTACACCTTC CSASGTLDGYTF
NA TRBJ1-2 once TRBV29-1 TGCAGCGTTGAGAGCGCTCTCGGGGGCTACACCTTC CSVESALGGYTF
TRBD1 TRBJ2-7 NA TRBV19 TGTGCCAGTAGTGCCGGGACAGACTACGAGCAGTACTTC CASSAGTDYEQYF
TRBD1 TRBJ1-2 NA TRBV9 TGTGCCAGCAGCGTCGGACAGGGGAAGGTGAACTATGGCTACACCTTC CASSVGQGKVNYGYTF
NA TRBJ1-5 NA TRBV5-1 TGCGCCAGCAGCTTAGATTACCCTGGGGGCCAGCCCCAGCATTTT CASSLDYPGGQPQHF
TRBD2 TRBJ2-7 NA TRBV27 TGTGCCAGCAGTTTCCGCGGGGGGACCCCGGAGCAGTACTTC CASSFRGGTPEQYF
NA TRBJ2-2 NA TRBV6-1 TGTGCCAGCAGTGAGCTCCGGGGAGGGGAGCTGTTTTTT CASSELRGGELFF
NA TRBJ2-1 NA TRBV19 TGTGCCAGTAGCCTTGACAGGTCGAGCTACAATGAGCAGTTCTTC CASSLDRSSYNEQFF
NA TRBJ2-7 few TRBV3-1/TRBV3-2 TGTGCCAGCAGCCAAGATGCGACTCGCAGCTCCTACGAGCAGTACTTC CASSQDATRSSYEQYF
NA TRBJ2-5 NA TRBV19 TGTGCCAGTAGTATGTTTCAGCCAGGTCGGGAGACCCAGTACTTC CASSMFQPGRETQYF
NA TRBJ2-7 NA TRBV19 TGTGCCAGTAGTACCTTCGGCGGCAATGGGGAGCAGTACTTC CASSTFGGNGEQYF
TRBD1 TRBJ1-1 NA TRBV5-4 TGTGCCAGCAGCCCTGGACAGGGGGCGGTCGGGACTGAAGCTTTCTTT CASSPGQGAVGTEAFF
NA TRBJ1-2 NA TRBV27 TGTGCCAGCAGTTTATTGGGGGGACGGGGCTACACCTTC CASSLLGGRGYTF
NA TRBJ1-2 NA TRBV27 TGTGCCAGCAGCTTCACAGGGAGGGATGGCTACACCTTC CASSFTGRDGYTF
NA TRBJ1-1 once TRBV13 TGTGCCAGCAGCTTAAACCGGGGAGCTTTCTTT CASSLNRGAFF
TRBD1 TRBJ2-5 NA TRBV10-3 TGTGCCATCAAGGGGGCTGAGGAGACCCAGTACTTC CAIKGAEETQYF
NA TRBJ1-5 NA TRBV3-1/TRBV3-2 TGTGCCAGCAGCCAAGCGCGGGGTCCCCAGCATTTT CASSQARGPQHF
TRBD1 TRBJ1-2 NA TRBV3-1/TRBV3-2 TGTGCCAGCAGCCAAGATCCTCCGACAGGGGGTTCAAGCTATGGCTACACCTTC CASSQDPPTGGSSYGYTF
TRBD1 TRBJ2-5 once TRBV5-1 TGCGCCAGCAGCTTATCCGGGACAGCACAAGAGACCCAGTACTTC CASSLSGTAQETQYF
NA TRBJ1-3 few TRBV3-1/TRBV3-2 TGTGCCAGCAGCGCCGGACGGAGGAACACCATATATTTT CASSAGRRNTIYF
NA TRBJ1-2 few TRBV21-1 TGTGCCAGCAGCAAAGGGACAGGGGAGGATGGCTACACCTTC CASSKGTGEDGYTF
TRBD1 TRBJ2-7 NA TRBV5-1 TGCGCCAGCAGCGCAACCGGGACAGCTATATACGAGCAGTACTTC CASSATGTAIYEQYF
NA TRBJ1-1 NA TRBV25-1 TGTGCCAGCAGTCCCTCCCCTCCAGGAACTGAAGCTTTCTTT CASSPSPPGTEAFF
NA TRBJ2-5 NA TRBV6-5 TGTGCCAGCAGTTACTCGACCGCAGGGGAGACCCAGTACTTC CASSYSTAGETQYF
TRBD2 TRBJ2-6 once TRBV19 TGTGCCAGTAGCTCCCTCGAGCGGGGGGTATTAGGAGGGGCCAACGTCCTGACTTTC CASSSLERGVLGGANVLTF
NA TRBJ2-1 NA TRBV2 TGTGCCAGCAGGGGTGGAGGGAATGAGCAGTTCTTC CASRGGGNEQFF
NA TRBJ1-2 few TRBV19 TGTGCCAGTAGTATTCAGCTGACAGGATTATATGGCTACACCTTC CASSIQLTGLYGYTF
NA TRBJ2-2 NA TRBV28 TGTGCCAGCAGTCTTACAAGCGGGGAGCTGTTTTTT CASSLTSGELFF
TRBD1 TRBJ1-5 NA TRBV27 TGTGCCAGCAGTACACGTACAGGGGGTGGCAATCAGCCCCAGCATTTT CASSTRTGGGNQPQHF
NA TRBJ2-5 NA TRBV12-3/TRBV12-4 TGTGCCAGCAGTTTTAAGGGGCGGGAGACCCAGTACTTC CASSFKGRETQYF
NA TRBJ2-3 few TRBV5-4 TGTGCCAGCAGCTTCTTCTCCGGGACTAGCACAGATACGCAGTATTTT CASSFFSGTSTDTQYF
NA TRBJ1-2 NA TRBV28 TGTGCCAGCAGTTTACTACCAGGGAGGAATGGCTACACCTTC CASSLLPGRNGYTF
TRBD1 TRBJ1-5 few TRBV19 TGTGCCAGTAGTACGACAGGGCGATTAGGCAATCAGCCCCAGCATTTT CASSTTGRLGNQPQHF
NA TRBJ2-5 NA TRBV7-3 TGTGCCAGCAGCTTAGACACCAAAGAGACCCAGTACTTC CASSLDTKETQYF
NA TRBJ2-7 few TRBV6-5 TGTGCCAGCAGACGCGACAGGAATGTTTACGAGCAGTACTTC CASRRDRNVYEQYF
TRBD1 TRBJ1-2 NA TRBV28 TGTGCCAGCAGTCCCCACGGACAGGGGGTAGGTGGCTACACCTTC CASSPHGQGVGGYTF
NA TRBJ1-1 NA TRBV7-9 TGTGCCAGCAGCCCCACAGACAGCACTGAAGCTTTCTTT CASSPTDSTEAFF
NA TRBJ1-2 few TRBV7-9 TGTGCCAGCAGCTTAAGACAGGCTCTCTATGGCTACACCTTC CASSLRQALYGYTF